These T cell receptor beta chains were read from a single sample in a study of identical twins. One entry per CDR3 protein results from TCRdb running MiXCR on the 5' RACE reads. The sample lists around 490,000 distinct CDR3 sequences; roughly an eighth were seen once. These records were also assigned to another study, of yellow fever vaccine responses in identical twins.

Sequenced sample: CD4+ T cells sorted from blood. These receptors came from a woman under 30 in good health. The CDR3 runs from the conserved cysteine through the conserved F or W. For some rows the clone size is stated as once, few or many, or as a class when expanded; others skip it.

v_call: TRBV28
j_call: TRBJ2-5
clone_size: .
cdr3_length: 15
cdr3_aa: CASSSSQGARETQYF

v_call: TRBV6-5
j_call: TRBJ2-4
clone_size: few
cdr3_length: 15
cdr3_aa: CASSYLRQGKNIQYF

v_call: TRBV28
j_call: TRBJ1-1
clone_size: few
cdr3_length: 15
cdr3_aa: CASRRGGTANTEAFF

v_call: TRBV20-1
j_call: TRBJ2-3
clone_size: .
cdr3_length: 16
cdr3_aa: CSAKSFSGRGADTQYF

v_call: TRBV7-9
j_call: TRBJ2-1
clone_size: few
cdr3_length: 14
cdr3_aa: CASSLAGEFREQFF

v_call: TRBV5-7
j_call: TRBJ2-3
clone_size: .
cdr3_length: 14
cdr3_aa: CAAHGSRRTDTQYF

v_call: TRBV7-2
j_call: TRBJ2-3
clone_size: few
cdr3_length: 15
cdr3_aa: CASSLAGAAMNTQYF

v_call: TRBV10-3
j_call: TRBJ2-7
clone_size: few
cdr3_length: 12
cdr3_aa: CAISSGGNEQYF

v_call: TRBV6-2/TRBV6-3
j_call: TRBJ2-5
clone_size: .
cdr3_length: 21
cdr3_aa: CASSYSNSGQGRLGNQETQYF

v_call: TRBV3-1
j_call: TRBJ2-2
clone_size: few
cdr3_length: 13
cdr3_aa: CASSSGTFGELFF

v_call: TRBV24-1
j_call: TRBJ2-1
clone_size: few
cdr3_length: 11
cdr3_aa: CATSDLRVEFF

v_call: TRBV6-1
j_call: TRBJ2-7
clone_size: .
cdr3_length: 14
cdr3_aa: CASTPRGAAYEQYF

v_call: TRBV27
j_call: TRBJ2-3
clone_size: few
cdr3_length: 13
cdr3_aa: CASSFFLADTQYF

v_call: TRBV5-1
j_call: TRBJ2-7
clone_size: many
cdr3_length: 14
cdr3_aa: CASSLGGASYEQYF

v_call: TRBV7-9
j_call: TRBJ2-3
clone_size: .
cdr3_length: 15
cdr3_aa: CASSLKRDGTDTQYF

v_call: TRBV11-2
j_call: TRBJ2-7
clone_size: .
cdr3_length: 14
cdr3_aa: CASSLNVGGYEQYF

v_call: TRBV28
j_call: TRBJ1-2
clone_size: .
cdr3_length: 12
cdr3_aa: CASSLINYGYTF

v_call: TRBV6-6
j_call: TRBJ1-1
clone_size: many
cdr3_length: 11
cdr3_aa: CASTSGGQAFF

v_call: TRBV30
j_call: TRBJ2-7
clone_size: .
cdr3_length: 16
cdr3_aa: CAWSGHEVKSSYEQYF

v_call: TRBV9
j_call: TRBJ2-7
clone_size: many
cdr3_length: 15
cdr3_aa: CASSARRTDTGEQYF

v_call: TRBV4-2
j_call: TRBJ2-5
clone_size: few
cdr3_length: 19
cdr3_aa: CASSQAGTSGRGYQETQYF

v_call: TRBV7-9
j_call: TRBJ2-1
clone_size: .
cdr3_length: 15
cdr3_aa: CASSPRSGSDNEQFF

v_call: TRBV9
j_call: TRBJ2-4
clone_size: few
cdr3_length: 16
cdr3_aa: CASSGGGTGIKNIQYF

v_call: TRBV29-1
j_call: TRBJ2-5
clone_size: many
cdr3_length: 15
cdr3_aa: CSVEDAGTPTGTQYF

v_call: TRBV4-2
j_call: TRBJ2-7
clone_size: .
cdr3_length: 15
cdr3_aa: CASSQDLRGPYEQYF

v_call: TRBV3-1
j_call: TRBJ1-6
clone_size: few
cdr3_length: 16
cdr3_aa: CASSQVRLGRNSPLHF

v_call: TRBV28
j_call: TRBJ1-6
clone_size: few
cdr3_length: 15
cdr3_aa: CASSQDRANNSPLHF

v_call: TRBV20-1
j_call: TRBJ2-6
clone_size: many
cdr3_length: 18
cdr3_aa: CSARNQGLAGAGANVLTF

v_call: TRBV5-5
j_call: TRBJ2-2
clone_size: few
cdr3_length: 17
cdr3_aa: CASRRLAGVSNTGELFF

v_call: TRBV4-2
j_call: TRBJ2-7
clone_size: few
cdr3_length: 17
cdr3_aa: CASSHAKGQGSSYEQYF

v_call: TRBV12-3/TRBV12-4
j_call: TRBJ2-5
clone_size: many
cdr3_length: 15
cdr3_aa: CASSPPSGRWETQYF

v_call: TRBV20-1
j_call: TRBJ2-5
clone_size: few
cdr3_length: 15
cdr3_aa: CSALSGTSTGETQYF

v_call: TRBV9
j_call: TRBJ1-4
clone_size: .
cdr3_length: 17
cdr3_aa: CASSAGDRGLVNEKLFF

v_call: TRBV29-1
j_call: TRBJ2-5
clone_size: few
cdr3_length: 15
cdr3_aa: CSVVGIAGNQETQYF

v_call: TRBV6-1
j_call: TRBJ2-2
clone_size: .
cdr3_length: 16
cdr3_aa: CASSGRGQGNTGELFF

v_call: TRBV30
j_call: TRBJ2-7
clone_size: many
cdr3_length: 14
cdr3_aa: CAWGTSGSPYEQYF

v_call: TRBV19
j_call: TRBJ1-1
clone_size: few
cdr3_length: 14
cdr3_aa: CASSILGSDTEAFF

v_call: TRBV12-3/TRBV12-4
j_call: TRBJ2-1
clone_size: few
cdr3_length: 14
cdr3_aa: CASLRDRQGNEQFF

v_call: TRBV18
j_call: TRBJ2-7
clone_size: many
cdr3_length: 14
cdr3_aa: CASFRDYPSYEQYF

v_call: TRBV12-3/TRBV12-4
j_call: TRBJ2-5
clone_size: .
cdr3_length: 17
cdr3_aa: CASCLVVLAGVGETQYF

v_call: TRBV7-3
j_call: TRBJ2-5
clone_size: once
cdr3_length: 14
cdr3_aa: CASSPLGGWETQYF

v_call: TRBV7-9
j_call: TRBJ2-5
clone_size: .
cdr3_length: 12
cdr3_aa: CASSRGLVTQYF

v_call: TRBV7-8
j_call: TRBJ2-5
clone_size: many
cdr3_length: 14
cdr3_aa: CASSLLLVRETQYF

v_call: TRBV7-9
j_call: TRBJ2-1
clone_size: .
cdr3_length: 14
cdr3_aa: CASSLGGLYNEQFF

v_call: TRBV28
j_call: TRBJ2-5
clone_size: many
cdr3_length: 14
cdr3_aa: CASRSTGGMETQYF

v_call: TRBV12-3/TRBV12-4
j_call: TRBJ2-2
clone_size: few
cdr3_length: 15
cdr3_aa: CASSPDRGIPGELFF

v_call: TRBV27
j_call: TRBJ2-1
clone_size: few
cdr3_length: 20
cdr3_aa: CASSLYPLTVGGSRDNEQFF

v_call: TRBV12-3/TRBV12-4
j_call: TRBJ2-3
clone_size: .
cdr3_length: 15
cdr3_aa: CASSFERGGDDTQYF

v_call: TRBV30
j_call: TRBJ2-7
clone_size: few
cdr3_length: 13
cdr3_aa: CAWSVKDGSEQYF

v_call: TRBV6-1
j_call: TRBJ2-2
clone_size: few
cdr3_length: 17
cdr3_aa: CASSKGGTSLNTGELFF

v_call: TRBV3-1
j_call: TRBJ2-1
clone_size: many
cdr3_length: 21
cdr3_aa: CASSQVIPGQGAESGYNEQFF